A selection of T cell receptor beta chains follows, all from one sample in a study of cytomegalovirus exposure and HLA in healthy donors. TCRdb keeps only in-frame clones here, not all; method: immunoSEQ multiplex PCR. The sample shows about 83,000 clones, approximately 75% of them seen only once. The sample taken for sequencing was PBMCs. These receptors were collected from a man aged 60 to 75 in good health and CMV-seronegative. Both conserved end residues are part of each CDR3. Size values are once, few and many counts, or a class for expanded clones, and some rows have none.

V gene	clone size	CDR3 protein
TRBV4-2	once	CASSQDWGAYNEQFF
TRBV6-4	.	CASSVSPGGSPLHF
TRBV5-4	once	CASSLTGTGPLHF
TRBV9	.	CASSRTGGNTGELFF
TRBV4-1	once	CASSQAWRSAGTGELFF
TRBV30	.	CAWTGQVLGGTQYF
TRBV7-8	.	CASRLGTAYNEQFF
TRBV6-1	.	CASSRPPPGTEAFF
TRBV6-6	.	CASGEVIYEQYF
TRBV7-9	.	CSSSDITGVGELFF
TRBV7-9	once	CASSSRSFDEQYF
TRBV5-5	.	CASSSSWGVPSYGYTF
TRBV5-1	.	CASSLTPGQGGYGYTF
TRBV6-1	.	CASLYSSSYEQYF
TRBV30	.	CAWSVQRGNEQYF
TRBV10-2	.	CASSEAGGSYNEQFF
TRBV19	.	CASCGQGAQGQPQHF
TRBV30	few	CAWDREVHNEQFF
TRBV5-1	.	CASSIDSPSYNEQFF
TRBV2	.	CASESGDQETQYF
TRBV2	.	CASRGTGPNYGYTF
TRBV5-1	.	CASRIAAISYNEQFF
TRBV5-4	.	CASSSPRSDREYEQYF
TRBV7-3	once	CASSPPFRQGNTEAFF
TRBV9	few	CASSYDLSRAEAFF
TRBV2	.	CASSLTSGSTDTQYF
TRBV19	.	CASEGLGTEAFF
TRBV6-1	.	CASSGRDSYIGNTEAFF
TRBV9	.	CASSVDPRRNTEAFF
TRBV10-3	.	CAISNSGGNNEQFF
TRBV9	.	CASSPMGGTTGELFF
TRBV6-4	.	CASSRTSGNEQFF
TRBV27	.	CASSFLTSQGAQHF
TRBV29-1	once	CSVESTGAVANTF
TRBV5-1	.	CASSTQAPSYEQYF
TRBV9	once	CASSGGTAYGYTF
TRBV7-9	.	CSSSLHDPGDNSPLHF
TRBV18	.	CASSRGQNEKLFF
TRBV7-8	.	CASSLETGAGGAGGTQYF
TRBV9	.	CASSVAGGSNNEQFF
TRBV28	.	CASRTGGSGNTIYF